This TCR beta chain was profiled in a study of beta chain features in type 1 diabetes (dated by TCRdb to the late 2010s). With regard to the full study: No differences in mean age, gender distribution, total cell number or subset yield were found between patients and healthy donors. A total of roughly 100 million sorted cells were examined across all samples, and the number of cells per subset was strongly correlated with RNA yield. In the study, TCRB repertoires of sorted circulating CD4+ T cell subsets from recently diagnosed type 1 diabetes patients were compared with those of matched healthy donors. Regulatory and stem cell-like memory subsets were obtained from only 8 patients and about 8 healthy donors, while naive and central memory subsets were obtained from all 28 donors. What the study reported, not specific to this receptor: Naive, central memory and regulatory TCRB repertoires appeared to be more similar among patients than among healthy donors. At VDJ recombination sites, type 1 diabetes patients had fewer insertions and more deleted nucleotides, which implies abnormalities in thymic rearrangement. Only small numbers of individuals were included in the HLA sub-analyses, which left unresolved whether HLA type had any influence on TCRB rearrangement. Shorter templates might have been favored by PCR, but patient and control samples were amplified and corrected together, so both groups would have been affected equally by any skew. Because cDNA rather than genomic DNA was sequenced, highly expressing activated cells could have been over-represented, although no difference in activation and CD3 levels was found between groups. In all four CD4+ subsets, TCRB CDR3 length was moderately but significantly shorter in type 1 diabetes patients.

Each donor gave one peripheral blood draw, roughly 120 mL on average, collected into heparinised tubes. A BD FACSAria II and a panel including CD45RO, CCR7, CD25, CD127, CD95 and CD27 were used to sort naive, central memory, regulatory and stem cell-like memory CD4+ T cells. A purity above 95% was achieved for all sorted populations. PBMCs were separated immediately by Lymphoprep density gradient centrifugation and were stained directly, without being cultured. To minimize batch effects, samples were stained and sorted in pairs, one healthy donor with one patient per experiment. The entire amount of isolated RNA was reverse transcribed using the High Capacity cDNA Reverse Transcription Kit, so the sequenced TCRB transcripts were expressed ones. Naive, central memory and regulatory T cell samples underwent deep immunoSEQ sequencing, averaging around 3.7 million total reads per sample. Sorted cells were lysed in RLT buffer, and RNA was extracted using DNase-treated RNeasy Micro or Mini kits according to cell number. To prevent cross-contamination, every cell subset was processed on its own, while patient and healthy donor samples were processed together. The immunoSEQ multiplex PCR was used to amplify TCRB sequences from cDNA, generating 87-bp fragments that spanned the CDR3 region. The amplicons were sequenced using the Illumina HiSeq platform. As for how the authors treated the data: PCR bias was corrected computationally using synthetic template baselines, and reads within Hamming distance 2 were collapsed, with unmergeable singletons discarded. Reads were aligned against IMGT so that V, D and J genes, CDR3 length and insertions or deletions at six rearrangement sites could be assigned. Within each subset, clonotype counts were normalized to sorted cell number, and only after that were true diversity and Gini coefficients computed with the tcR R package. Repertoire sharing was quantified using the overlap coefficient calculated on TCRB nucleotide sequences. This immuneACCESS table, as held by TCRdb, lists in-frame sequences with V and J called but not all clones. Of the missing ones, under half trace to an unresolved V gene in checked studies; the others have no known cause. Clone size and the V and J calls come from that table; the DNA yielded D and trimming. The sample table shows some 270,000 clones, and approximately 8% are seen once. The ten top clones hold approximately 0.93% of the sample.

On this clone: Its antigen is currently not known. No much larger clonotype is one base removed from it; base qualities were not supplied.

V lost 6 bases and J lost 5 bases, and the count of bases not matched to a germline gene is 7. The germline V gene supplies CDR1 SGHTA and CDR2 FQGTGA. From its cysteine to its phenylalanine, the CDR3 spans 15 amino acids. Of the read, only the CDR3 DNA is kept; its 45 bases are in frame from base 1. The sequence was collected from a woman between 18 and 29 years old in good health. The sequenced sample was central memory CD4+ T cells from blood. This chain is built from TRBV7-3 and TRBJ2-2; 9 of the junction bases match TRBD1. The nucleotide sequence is TGTGCCAGCAGTCCGGGACAGGGCGTGACCGGGGAGCTGTTTTTT. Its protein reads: CASSPGQGVTGELFF. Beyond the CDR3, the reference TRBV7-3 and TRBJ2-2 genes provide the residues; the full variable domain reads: GAGVSQTPSNKVTEKGKYVELRCDPISGHTALYWYRQSLGQGPEFLIYFQGTGAADDSGLPNDRFFAVRPEGSVSTLKIQRTERGDSAVYLCASSPGQGVTGELFFGEGSRLTVL.